This T cell receptor (beta chain) was found in a study of blood T cell repertoires in COVID-19. About the research overall: Nucleic acid was either cDNA or gDNA, and it came from T cells, B-cell-depleted T cells, or PBMCs.

Sequencing was performed with immunoSEQ multiplex PCR; in TCRdb, only in-frame clones are kept and a portion is missing. The profile covers 99,000 or so clones, with about 91% appearing a single time and just over 2% taken by the ten largest. The CDR3 sequence is 14 residues long. Trimming took off 3 bases at V and 3 bases at J, with 11 bases between the two ends. CDR1 and CDR2 from the germline V gene are DFQATT and SNEGSKA (reference sequence). This clone was seen a handful of times. Input material: peripheral blood. This receptor was obtained from a man in his fifties with COVID-19, enrolled during active disease. The J gene is TRBJ1-4, the V gene TRBV20-1; D is unclear. CDR3: CSASAGKPNEKLFF. CDR3 DNA: TGCAGTGCTAGTGCGGGGAAACCTAATGAAAAACTGTTTTTT.